The 19 T cell receptor beta chains reported below all come from one sample, sequenced in a study of CD8 T cells in ankylosing spondylitis. A single record per CDR3 protein comes from TCRdb applying MiXCR to the 5' RACE reads. The sample lists a few hundred thousand distinct CDR3 sequences; about 10% were seen once. The material sequenced was blood, either unsorted or a sorted T cell fraction (not recorded which). The receptor set was obtained from a male donor with ankylosing spondylitis or in good health (not recorded which).

The sample holds many counts of this clonotype. The chain links TRBV6-5 to TRBJ2-3; D is ambiguous. This CDR3 contains 12 residues. The germline V gene encodes CDR1 MNHEY and CDR2 SVGAGI. V was clipped by 8 bases and J by 2 bases, with 8 bases between them. CDR3 amino acids: CASRRATDTQYF. The CDR3 DNA sequence: TGTGCCAGCCGTAGGGCCACAGATACGCAGTATTTT.

The sample holds many counts of this clonotype. The chain links TRBV7-2 to TRBJ1-5; 9 bases are a match to TRBD1. The V gene's germline CDR1 is SGHTA and CDR2 FQGNSA. The J segment lost 6 bases and the V segment lost 3 bases, leaving 3 bases of the junction unmatched. The CDR3 covers 14 residues. The CDR3 nucleotides are TGTGCCAGCAGCTTGGGGACAGGGCCTCAGCCCCAGCATTTT. Translating it yields CASSLGTGPQPQHF.

This clonotype was seen ten or more times. CDR3: CASFTTSGIYEQYF. Written as DNA, the CDR3 is TGTGCCAGCTTCACAACTAGCGGGATCTACGAGCAGTACTTC. V and J are TRBV6-1 and TRBJ2-7; 10 bases are shared with TRBD2. The germline gives CDR1 MNHNS, CDR2 SASEGT. This CDR3 region has 14 residues. Trimming at V came to 8 bases and at J to 3 bases, leaving 7 bases not matched to a gene.

This clonotype appeared many times. The chain combines TRBV5-1 with TRBJ2-5, with TRBD1 identical over 12 bases. Germline V gene lookup returns CDR1 SGHRS and CDR2 YFSETQ. The CDR3 has 17 amino acids. Losses at the gene ends were 4 bases for V and 5 bases for J; bases not matched to a gene: 12. The CDR3 sequence: CASSGTGGNVNWETQYF. The CDR3 DNA reads as TGCGCCAGCAGCGGGACAGGGGGCAATGTTAATTGGGAGACCCAGTACTTC. The full variable domain, in which reference TRBV5-1 and TRBJ2-5 provide the parts outside the CDR3, is KAGVTQTPRYLIKTRGQQVTLSCSPISGHRSVSWYQQTPGQGLQFLFEYFSETQRNKGNFPGRFSGRQFSNSRSEMNVSTLELGDSALYLCASSGTGGNVNWETQYFGPGTRLLVL.

This clonotype occurred many times. The chain employs TRBV3-1 and TRBJ2-3; the match to TRBD2 covers 7 bases. The CDR3 contains 18 residues. The trim removed 4 bases at V and 2 bases at J, leaving 15 bases unmatched. Germline CDR1 LGHDT, CDR2 YNNKEL (reference sequence). CDR3 sequence (DNA): TGTGCCAGCAGCCTACAAGCGGGAAGCCTAGCTTACACAGATACGCAGTATTTT. Amino acids: CASSLQAGSLAYTDTQYF.

This clonotype was counted at least ten times. The CDR3 is CASSKTGAAPYEQYF. In nucleotides, the CDR3 is TGTGCCAGCAGCAAAACTGGAGCGGCTCCTTACGAGCAGTACTTC. The rearrangement uses TRBV21-1 and TRBJ2-7. TRBV21-1 is a recognized pseudogene. This CDR3 spans 15 amino acids.

This clonotype was observed at least ten times. The chain recombines TRBV20-1 with TRBJ2-1, with TRBD2 matching over 12 bases. CDR1 DFQATT and CDR2 SNEGSKA come from the germline V gene (reference sequence). This CDR3 has 13 amino acids. J gave up 10 bases and V 7 bases, and 8 bases lay outside the gene matches. In DNA form, the CDR3 reads TGCAGTGGACGGCTAGCGGGGGGGCGGGAGCAGTTCTTC. Encoded protein: CSGRLAGGREQFF.

V gene TRBV6-1 combines with J gene TRBJ2-2, with D maybe TRBD2 (6 bases). CDR1 is MNHNS, CDR2 SASEGT, per germline. The CDR3 covers 16 residues. Trimming took off 0 bases at V and 2 bases at J, with 10 bases between the two ends. CDR3 sequence reads: CASSEAVRDNTGELFF. In DNA, the CDR3 is TGTGCCAGCAGTGAAGCGGTGCGGGACAACACCGGGGAGCTGTTTTTT.

This clonotype was found many times. The V call is TRBV29-1, the J call TRBJ2-7; 7 bases map to TRBD2. Germline CDR1 reads SQVTM; CDR2 reads ANQGSEA. This CDR3 has 12 residues. The V and J ends lost 7 bases and 4 bases, in that order; junction bases with no gene match: 7. This CDR3 reads CSGGGEGYEQYF. In nucleotides, the CDR3 is TGCAGCGGTGGCGGGGAGGGATACGAGCAGTACTTC.

Notes on this clonotype: This may stem from a read error, because a much larger clone lies one nucleotide away. J is TRBJ2-1 and V is TRBV5-1, with 8 bases that match TRBD1. J was trimmed by 0 bases and V by 2 bases; bases with no gene match: 10. Germline V gene lookup returns CDR1 SGHRS and CDR2 YFSETQ. This CDR3 has 18 residues. The CDR3 reads CASSFVFSRGLSYNEQFF. The CDR3 DNA reads TGCGCCAGCAGCTTTGTATTTTCCAGGGGGCTCTCCTACAATGAGCAGTTCTTC.

Ten or more counts support this clonotype. The J gene is TRBJ2-5, the V gene TRBV5-1, with a tentative D call TRBD1 (5 bases). V was cut by 0 bases and J by 6 bases, with 6 bases left in between. CDR3 length equals 12 residues. Germline CDR1 SGHRS, CDR2 YFSETQ. CDR3 in amino acids: CASSLEGQTQYF. As DNA, the CDR3 is TGCGCCAGCAGCTTGGAGGGGCAGACCCAGTACTTC.

This clonotype was seen repeatedly, ten times or more. This chain connects TRBV6-1 to TRBJ2-1; possibly TRBD1 for D (5 bases). Trimming stripped 8 bases from V and 5 bases from J, with 22 bases between. The germline gives CDR1 MNHNS, CDR2 SASEGT. The CDR3 is 16 amino acids. The CDR3: CASYRRVGAGNNEQFF. CDR3 sequence (DNA): TGTGCCAGCTACCGAAGAGTAGGGGCAGGGAACAATGAGCAGTTCTTC.

This clonotype has a count of ten or more. V and J are TRBV10-3 and TRBJ1-3; D might be TRBD1 (5 bases). The V end was cut by 11 bases, the J end by 0 bases, with 11 bases between. Germline V gene lookup returns CDR1 ENHRY and CDR2 SYGVKD. This CDR3 has 13 amino acids. The CDR3 loop reads CASQGYSGNTIYF. CDR3 in DNA: TGTGCCTCCCAGGGCTACTCTGGAAACACCATATATTTT.

The chain recombines TRBV6-1 with TRBJ2-3; maybe TRBD1 (6 bases). Trimming removed 5 bases from V and 4 bases from J, with 22 bases in between. The CDR3 is 17 amino acids. Germline CDR1 MNHNS, CDR2 SASEGT. The CDR3 DNA is TGTGCCAGCAGTAAGCATGCCACAGGGAAATGGCCAGATACGCAGTATTTT. It codes for CASSKHATGKWPDTQYF.

This clonotype has a count of ten or more. The J gene is TRBJ2-7, the V gene TRBV12-3 or TRBV12-4; D unclear. V was trimmed by 1 base and J by 4 bases, leaving 14 bases between them. The CDR3 sequence is 15 residues long. The CDR3 loop reads CASSLGPNPGYEQYF. In DNA, the CDR3 is TGTGCCAGCAGTTTAGGACCGAACCCCGGGTACGAGCAGTACTTC.

This clonotype was picked up a small number of times. V usage is TRBV2 and J usage is TRBJ2-1; TRBD1 agrees at 7 bases. The CDR3 is made up of 14 amino acids. The V and J ends lost 8 bases and 0 bases, in that order; junction bases with no gene match: 4. Germline assignment: CDR1 SNHLY and CDR2 FYNNEI. CDR3 sequence (DNA): TGTGCCAGCTTCCCAGGGGGCTCCTACAATGAGCAGTTCTTC. Translation: CASFPGGSYNEQFF.

V usage is TRBV20-1 and J usage is TRBJ1-2; D not certain. Trimming took off 2 bases at V and 7 bases at J, with 8 bases between the two ends. The CDR3 spans 11 residues. The germline CDR1 and CDR2 sequences are DFQATT and SNEGSKA (reference sequence). CDR3 region: CSARYMAGYTF. The CDR3 DNA reads as TGCAGTGCTAGATATATGGCTGGCTACACCTTC.

This clonotype was seen at least ten times. This chain uses TRBV5-1 with TRBJ1-4; D perhaps matches TRBD1 (6 bases). In germline, CDR1 is SGHRS, CDR2 YFSETQ. V gave up 0 bases and J gave up 8 bases, with 20 bases separating them. The CDR3 runs to 17 residues. The CDR3 nucleotides read TGCGCCAGCAGCTTGGCCGATGGGGGCGCTTACTACGAAAAACTGTTTTTT. Residues: CASSLADGGAYYEKLFF.

This clonotype was counted ten times or more. V is TRBV29-1 and J is TRBJ2-1; the match to TRBD2 covers 14 bases. This CDR3 is built from 17 residues. V shed 6 bases, J shed 1 base, and the junction held 8 bases outside the gene matches. The germline V gene has CDR1 SQVTM and CDR2 ANQGSEA. As DNA, the CDR3 is TGCAGCGTGGCGGGACTAGCGGGAGTGGGGTCCTACAATGAGCAGTTCTTC. Translation: CSVAGLAGVGSYNEQFF.